This TCR beta chain was documented in a study of shared clonotypes between healthy human individuals. The study, taken as a whole, reports: The generation probabilities recorded for non-shared clonotypes fell below those of clonotypes shared by all four donors. The naive CD4 repertoires of several donors were compared, and roughly 5% of clonotypes were shared.

For every subset, genomic DNA was evenly distributed across several immunoSEQ plates. Only in-frame clones appear in the TCRdb table, and some are missing; sequencing was by immunoSEQ multiplex PCR. Among approximately 1,500,000 clones listed, roughly 98% were seen once. On this clone: What it binds is not known.

The CDR3 runs to 16 residues. Between the trimmed V and J ends, which lost 5 bases and 2 bases, there was a span of 18 bases. The germline V gene encodes CDR1 SEHNR and CDR2 FQNEAQ (reference sequence). The clonotype originates from a man aged 25-40 years in good health. The sequencing input was naive CD4+ T cells sorted from blood. The subset: CD45RA+ positively selected. The chain employs TRBV7-9 and TRBJ1-1; weak D call: TRBD1 (5 bases). The CDR3 sequence: CASSRSTGTANTEAFF. DNA for the CDR3: TGTGCCAGCAGCCGATCAACCGGGACCGCCAACACTGAAGCTTTCTTT.